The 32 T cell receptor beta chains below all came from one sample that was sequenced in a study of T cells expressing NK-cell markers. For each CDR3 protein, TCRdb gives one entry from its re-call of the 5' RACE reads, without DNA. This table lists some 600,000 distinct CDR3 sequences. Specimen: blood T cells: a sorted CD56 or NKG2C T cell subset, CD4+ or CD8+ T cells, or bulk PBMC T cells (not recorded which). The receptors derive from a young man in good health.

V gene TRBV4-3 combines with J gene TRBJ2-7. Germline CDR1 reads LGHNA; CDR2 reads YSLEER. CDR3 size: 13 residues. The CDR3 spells CASSQALIYEQYF.

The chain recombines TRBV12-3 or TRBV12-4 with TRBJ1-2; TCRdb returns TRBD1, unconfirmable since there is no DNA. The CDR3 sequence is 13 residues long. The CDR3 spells CASSFQGAGGYTF.

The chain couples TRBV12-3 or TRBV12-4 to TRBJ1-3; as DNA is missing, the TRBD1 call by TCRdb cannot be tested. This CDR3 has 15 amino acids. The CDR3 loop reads CASSRARVSGNTIYF.

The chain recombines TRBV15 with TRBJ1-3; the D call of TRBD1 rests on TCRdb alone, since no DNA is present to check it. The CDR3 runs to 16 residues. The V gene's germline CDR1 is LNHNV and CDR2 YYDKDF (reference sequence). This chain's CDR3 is CATSRDGRGSGNTIYF. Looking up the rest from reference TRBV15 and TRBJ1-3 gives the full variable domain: DAMVIQNPRYQVTQFGKPVTLSCSQTLNHNVMYWYQQKSSQAPKLLFHYYDKDFNNEADTPDNFQSRRPNTSFCFLDIRSPGLGDTAMYLCATSRDGRGSGNTIYFGEGSWLTVV.

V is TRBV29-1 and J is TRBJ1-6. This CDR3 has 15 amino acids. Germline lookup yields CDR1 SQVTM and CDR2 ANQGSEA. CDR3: CSAIQGAPDNSPLHF.

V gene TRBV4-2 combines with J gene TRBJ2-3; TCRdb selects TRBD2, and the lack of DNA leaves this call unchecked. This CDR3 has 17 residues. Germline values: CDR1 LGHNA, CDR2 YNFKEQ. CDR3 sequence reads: CASSPMHLHGSTDTQYF.

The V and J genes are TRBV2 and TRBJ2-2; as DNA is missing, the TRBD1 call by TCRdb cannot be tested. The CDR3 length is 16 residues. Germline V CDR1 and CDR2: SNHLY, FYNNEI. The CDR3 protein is CASRRGQPRNTGELFF.

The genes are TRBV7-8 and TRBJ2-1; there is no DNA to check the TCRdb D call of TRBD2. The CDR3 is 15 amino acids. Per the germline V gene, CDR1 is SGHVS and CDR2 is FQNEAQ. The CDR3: CASSAPSGNYNEQFF.

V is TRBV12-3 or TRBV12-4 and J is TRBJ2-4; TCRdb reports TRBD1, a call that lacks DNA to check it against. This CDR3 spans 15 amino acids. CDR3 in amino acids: CASNPTGWTKNIQYF.

The CDR3 here is CASSASRDRDYEQYF. The V gene is TRBV25-1, the J gene TRBJ2-7; TCRdb names TRBD1, which stays unverified in the absence of DNA. The CDR3 runs to 15 residues. Per the germline V gene, CDR1 is MGHDK and CDR2 is SYGVNS.

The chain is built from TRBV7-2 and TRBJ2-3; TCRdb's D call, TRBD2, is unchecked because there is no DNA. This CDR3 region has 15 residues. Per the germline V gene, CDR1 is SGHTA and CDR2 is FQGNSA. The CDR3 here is CASSRGRGNSDTQYF.

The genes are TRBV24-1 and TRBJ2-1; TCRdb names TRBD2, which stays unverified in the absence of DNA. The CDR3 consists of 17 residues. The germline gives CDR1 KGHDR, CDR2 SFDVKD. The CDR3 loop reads CATSDPWTSPPSNEQFF.

The CDR3 sequence: CASSLEGGSYNEQFF. The chain combines TRBV5-1 with TRBJ2-1. In germline, CDR1 is SGHRS, CDR2 YFSETQ. The CDR3 length is 15 residues.

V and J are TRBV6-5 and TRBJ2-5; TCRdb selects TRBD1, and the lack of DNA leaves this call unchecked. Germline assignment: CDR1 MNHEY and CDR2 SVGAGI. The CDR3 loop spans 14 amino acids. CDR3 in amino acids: CASSYQGGGETQYF.

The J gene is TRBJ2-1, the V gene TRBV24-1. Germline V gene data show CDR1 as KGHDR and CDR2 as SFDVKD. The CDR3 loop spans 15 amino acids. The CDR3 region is CATSDPTGIDNEQFF.

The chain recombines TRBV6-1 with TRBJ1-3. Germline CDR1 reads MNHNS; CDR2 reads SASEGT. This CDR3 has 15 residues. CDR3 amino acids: CASTPADRSGNTIYF.

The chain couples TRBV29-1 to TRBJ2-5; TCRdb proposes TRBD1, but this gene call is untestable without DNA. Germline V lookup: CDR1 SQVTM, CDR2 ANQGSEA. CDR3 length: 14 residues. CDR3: CSVEGRLQIKTQYF.

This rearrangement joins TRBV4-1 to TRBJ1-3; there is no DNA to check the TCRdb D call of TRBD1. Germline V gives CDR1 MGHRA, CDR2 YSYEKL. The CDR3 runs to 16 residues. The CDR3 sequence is CASSQDYRTGFSTIYF.

The CDR3 here is CASSIAAGYNEQFF. The V gene is TRBV19, the J gene TRBJ2-1; TCRdb's D call, TRBD2, is unchecked because there is no DNA. Germline V gives CDR1 LNHDA, CDR2 SQIVND (reference sequence). The CDR3 is 14 residues long.

The CDR3 sequence is CSVAPLVINEQFF. The chain uses TRBV29-1 and TRBJ2-1; TCRdb indicates TRBD1, and absent DNA this call remains unverified. From germline, CDR1 is SQVTM and CDR2 ANQGSEA. The CDR3 runs 13 residues.

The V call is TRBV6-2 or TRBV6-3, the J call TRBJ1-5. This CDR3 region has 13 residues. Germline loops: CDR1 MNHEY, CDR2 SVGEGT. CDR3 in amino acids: CASSYQGNQPQHF.

CDR3 amino acids: CASSSLGGGDEQFF. V is TRBV5-1 and J is TRBJ2-1; TCRdb's D call of TRBD1 is untestable without DNA. CDR1 is SGHRS and CDR2 is YFSETQ in the germline V gene. The CDR3 consists of 14 residues.

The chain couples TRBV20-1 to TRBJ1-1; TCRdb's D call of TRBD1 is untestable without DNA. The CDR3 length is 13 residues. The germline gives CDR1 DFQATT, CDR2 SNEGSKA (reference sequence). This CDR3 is CSASGTGGAEAFF.

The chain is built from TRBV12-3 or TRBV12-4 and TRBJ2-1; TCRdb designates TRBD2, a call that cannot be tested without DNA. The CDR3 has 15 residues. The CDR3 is CASKVLAGGNNEQFF.

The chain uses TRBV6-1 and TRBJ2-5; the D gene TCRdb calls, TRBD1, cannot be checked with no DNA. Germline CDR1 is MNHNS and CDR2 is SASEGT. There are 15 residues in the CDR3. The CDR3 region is CASSTRTGTTETQYF.

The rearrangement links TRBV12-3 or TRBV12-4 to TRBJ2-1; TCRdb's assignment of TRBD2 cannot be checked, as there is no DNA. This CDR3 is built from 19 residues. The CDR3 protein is CASSSHKREGPSNYNEQFF.

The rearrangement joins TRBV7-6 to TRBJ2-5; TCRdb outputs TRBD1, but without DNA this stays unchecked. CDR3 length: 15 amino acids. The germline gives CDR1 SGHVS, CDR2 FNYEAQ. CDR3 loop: CASSSGQGAKETQYF.

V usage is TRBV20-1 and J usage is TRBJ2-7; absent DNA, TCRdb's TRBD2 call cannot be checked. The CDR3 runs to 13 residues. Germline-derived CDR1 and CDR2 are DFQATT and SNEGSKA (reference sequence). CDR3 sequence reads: CSASRQGNYEQYF.

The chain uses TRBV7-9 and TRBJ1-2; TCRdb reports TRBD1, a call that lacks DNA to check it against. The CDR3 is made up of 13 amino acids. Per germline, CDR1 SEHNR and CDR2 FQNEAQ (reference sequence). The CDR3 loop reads CASEGAGNYGYTF. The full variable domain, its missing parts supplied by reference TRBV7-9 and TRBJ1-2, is DTGVSQNPRHKITKRGQNVTFRCDPISEHNRLYWYRQTLGQGPEFLTYFQNEAQLEKSRLLSDRFSAERPKGSFSTLEIQRTEQGDSAMYLCASEGAGNYGYTFGSGTRLTVV.

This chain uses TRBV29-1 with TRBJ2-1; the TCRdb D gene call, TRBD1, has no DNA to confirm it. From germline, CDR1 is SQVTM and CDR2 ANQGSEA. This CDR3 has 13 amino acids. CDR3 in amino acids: CSVWLGVNNEQFF.

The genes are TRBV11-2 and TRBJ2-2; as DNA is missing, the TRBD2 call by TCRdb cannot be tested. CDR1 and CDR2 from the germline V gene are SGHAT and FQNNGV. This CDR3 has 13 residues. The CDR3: CATGLASTGELFF.

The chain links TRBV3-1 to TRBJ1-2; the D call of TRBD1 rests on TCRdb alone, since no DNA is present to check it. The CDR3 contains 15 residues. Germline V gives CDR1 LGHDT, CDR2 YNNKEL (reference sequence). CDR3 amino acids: CASSGFQGARDGYTF.